Described below is a single T cell receptor beta chain sequence and its context. The sample originates from a study of blood T cell repertoires in COVID-19. The CDR3 loop spans 19 amino acids. The ends lost 1 base at V and 2 bases at J; junction bases unmatched: 16. CDR1 and CDR2 from the germline V gene are SGDLS and YYNGEE. Assay used: immunoSEQ multiplex PCR; TCRdb lists only in-frame clones, some missing. The data show about 180,000 clones, over 60% seen once. This sequence joins TRBV9 and TRBJ2-3; 7 nucleotides line up with TRBD2. Material for sequencing was peripheral blood. The receptor's source is a woman in her 70s with acute or convalescent COVID-19. CDR3 region: CASSVSPRAGVRTTDTQYF. In DNA, the CDR3 is TGTGCCAGCAGCGTATCCCCACGGGCGGGAGTAAGAACCACAGATACGCAGTATTTT.